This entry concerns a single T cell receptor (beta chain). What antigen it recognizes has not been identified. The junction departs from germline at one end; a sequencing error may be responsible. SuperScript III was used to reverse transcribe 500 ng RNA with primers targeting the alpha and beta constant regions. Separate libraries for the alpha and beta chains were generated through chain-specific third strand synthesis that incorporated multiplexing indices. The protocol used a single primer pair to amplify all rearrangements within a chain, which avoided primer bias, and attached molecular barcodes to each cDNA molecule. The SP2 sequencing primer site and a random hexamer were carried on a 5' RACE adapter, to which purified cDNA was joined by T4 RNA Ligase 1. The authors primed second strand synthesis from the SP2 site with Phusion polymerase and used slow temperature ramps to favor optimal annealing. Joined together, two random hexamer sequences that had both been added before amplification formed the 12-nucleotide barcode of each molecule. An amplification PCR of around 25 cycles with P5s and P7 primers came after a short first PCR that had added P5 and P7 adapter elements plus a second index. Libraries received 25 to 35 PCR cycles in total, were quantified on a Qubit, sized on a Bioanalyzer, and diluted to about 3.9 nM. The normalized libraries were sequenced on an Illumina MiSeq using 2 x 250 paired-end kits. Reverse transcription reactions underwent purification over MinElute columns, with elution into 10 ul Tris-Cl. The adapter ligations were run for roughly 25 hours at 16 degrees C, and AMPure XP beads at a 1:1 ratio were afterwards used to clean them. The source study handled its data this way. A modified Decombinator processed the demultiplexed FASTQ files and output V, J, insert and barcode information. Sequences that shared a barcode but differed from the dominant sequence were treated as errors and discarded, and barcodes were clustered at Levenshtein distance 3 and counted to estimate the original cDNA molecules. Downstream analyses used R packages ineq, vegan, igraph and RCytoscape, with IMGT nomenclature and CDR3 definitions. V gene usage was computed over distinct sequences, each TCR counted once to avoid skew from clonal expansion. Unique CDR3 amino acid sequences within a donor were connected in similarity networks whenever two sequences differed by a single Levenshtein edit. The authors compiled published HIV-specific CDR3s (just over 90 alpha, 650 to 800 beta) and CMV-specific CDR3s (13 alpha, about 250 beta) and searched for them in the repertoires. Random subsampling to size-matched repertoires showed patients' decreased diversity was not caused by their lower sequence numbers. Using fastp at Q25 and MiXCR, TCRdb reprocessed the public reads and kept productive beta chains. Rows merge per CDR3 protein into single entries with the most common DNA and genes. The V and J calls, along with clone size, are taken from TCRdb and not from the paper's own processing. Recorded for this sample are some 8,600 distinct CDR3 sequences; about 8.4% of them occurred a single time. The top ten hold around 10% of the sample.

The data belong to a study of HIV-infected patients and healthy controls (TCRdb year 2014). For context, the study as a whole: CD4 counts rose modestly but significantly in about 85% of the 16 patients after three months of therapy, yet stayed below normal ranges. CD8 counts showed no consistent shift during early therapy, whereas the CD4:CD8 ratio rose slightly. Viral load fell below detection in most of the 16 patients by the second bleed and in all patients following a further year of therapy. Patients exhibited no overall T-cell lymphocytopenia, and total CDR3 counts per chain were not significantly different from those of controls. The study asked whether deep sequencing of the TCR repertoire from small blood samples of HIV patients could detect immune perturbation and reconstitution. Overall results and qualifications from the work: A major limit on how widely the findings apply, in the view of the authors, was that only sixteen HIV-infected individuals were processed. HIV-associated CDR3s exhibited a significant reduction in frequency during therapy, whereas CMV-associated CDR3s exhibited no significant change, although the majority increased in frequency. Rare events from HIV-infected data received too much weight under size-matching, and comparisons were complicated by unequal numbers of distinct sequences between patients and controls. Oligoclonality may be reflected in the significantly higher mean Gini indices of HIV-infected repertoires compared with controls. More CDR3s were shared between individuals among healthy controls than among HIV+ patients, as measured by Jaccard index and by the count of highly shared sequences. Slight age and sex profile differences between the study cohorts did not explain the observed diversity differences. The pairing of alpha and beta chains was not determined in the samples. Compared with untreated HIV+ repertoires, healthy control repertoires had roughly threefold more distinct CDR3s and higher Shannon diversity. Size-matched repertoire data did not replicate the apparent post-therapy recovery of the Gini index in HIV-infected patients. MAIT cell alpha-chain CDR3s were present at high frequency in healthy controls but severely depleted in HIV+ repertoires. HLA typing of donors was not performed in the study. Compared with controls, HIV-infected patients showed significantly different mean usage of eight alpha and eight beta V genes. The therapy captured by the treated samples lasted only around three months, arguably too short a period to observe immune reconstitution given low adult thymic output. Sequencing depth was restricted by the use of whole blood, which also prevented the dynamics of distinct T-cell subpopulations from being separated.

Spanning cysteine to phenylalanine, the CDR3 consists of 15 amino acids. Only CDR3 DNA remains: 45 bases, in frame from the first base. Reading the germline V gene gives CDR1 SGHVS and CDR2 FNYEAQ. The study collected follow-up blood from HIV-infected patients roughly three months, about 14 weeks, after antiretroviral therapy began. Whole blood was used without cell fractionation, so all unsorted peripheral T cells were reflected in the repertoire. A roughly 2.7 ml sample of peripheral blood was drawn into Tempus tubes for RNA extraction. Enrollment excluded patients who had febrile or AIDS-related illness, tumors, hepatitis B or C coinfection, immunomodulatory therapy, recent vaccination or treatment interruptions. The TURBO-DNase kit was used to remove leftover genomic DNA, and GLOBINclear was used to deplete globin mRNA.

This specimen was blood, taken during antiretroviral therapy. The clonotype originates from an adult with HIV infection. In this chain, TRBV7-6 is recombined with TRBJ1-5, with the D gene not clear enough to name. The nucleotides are TGTGTCAGCAGCGCCCAGGTGAGGGAAGATCAGCCCCAGCATTTT. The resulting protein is CVSSAQVREDQPQHF.